The entry that follows covers one TCR beta chain sequence. In the original workflow: Using reference gene primer amplification, nucleated cell counts were estimated. Repertoires were generated with immunoSEQ multiplex PCR, while TCRdb's copy carries only in-frame clones and drops some. That table supplies the V and J calls and clone size; D and trimming were determined from the DNA. The repertoire holds 210,000 or so clones, with approximately 91% as singletons. Trimming at V came to 1 base and at J to 7 bases, leaving 8 bases not matched to a gene. Germline V gives CDR1 SGHDT, CDR2 YYEEEE. There are 15 residues in the CDR3. This entry belongs to a study of blood T cell repertoires in COVID-19. On the study more broadly: Samples of COVID-19 (acute and convalescent) were obtained from the United States, Italy and Spain. The analysed material was cDNA or gDNA that came from T cells, B-cell-depleted T cells, or PBMCs.

The sequence came from a woman between 40 and 50 years old who had recovered from COVID-19. What was sequenced was peripheral blood. The gene calls are TRBV5-6 and TRBJ2-7; TRBD2 aligns across 10 bases. In DNA form, the CDR3 reads TGTGCCAGCAGCTTGTATCTAGCGGGAGCCGATGAGCAGTACTTC. Its protein is CASSLYLAGADEQYF. The complete variable domain, with remaining parts taken from reference TRBV5-6 and TRBJ2-7, reads DAGVTQSPTHLIKTRGQQVTLRCSPKSGHDTVSWYQQALGQGPQFIFQYYEEEERQRGNFPDRFSGHQFPNYSSELNVNALLLGDSALYLCASSLYLAGADEQYFGPGTRLTVT.